This passage covers 5 T cell receptor beta chains from one sample sequenced in a study of shared clonotypes between healthy human individuals. TCRdb's copy holds only in-frame clones and misses some; the assay was immunoSEQ multiplex PCR. Of hundreds of thousands of clones in the sample, 77% were seen once. Specimen: PBMCs. The receptors stem from a woman aged 35 to 49 in good health. Some clones in this sample may be carry-over from other donors' samples.

This rearrangement joins TRBV10-3 to TRBJ1-5, with D uncertain. The V gene's germline CDR1 is ENHRY and CDR2 SYGVKD. Trimming pared 2 bases from V and 5 bases from J, leaving 7 bases between. CDR3 length: 13 residues. CDR3 residues: CAISESADQPQHF. The CDR3 DNA reads as TGTGCCATCAGTGAGAGTGCCGATCAGCCCCAGCATTTT.

This clone appeared once. The chain carries TRBV15 and TRBJ2-4; 7 nucleotides align to TRBD2. Trimming took 1 base from V and 2 from J; bases not matched to a gene: 11. Germline CDR1 reads LNHNV; CDR2 reads YYDKDF (reference sequence). This CDR3 is 18 amino acids long. For the CDR3, the DNA is TGTGCCACCAGCAGAGGATTCGCGGGAGCTAAGTCCAAAAACATTCAGTACTTC. Translation: CATSRGFAGAKSKNIQYF. The whole variable domain, filled in from reference TRBV15 and TRBJ2-4, reads DAMVIQNPRYQVTQFGKPVTLSCSQTLNHNVMYWYQQKSSQAPKLLFHYYDKDFNNEADTPDNFQSRRPNTSFCFLDIRSPGLGDTAMYLCATSRGFAGAKSKNIQYFGAGTRLSVL.

This chain links TRBV28 with TRBJ2-6, with D perhaps TRBD1 (5 bases). This CDR3 region has 15 residues. V was clipped by 6 bases and J by 0 bases, with 9 bases between them. Per the germline V gene, CDR1 is MDHEN and CDR2 is SYDVKM. The CDR3 reads CASRTDSSGANVLTF. CDR3 DNA: TGTGCCAGCAGAACCGACAGCTCTGGGGCCAACGTCCTGACTTTC.

CDR3 bases: TGTGCCAGTAGACCCTTGGACAGGGGACCTGAAGCTTTCTTT. Translation: CASRPLDRGPEAFF. The chain is built from TRBV19 and TRBJ1-1; 9 bases align to TRBD1. The germline V gene has CDR1 LNHDA and CDR2 SQIVND (reference sequence). V lost 6 bases and J lost 6; bases outside the gene matches: 8. CDR3 length: 14 residues. Full variable domain (outside the CDR3, taken from reference TRBV19 and TRBJ1-1): DGGITQSPKYLFRKEGQNVTLSCEQNLNHDAMYWYRQDPGQGLRLIYYSQIVNDFQKGDIAEGYSVSREKKESFPLTVTSAQKNPTAFYLCASRPLDRGPEAFFGQGTRLTVV.

This clone occurred a few times. J is TRBJ2-1 and V is TRBV5-4, with 7 nucleotides matching TRBD1. Trimming removed 3 bases from V and 4 bases from J; junction bases left unmatched: 7. The CDR3 sequence is 15 residues long. CDR1 SGHNT and CDR2 YYREEE come from the germline V gene (reference sequence). The CDR3 here is CASSSYTGAYNEQFF. Here the CDR3 DNA reads TGTGCCAGCAGCTCCTACACAGGGGCTTACAATGAGCAGTTCTTC.